The rows below give T cell receptor beta chains drawn from one sample of a study of chemoradiotherapy in HPV16-positive cancers. Clones were sequenced by immunoSEQ multiplex PCR, and TCRdb holds only the in-frame ones, with some missing. The sample yields tens of thousands of clones, roughly 90% seen once. The source material was blood, sampled from a patient who underwent chemoradiotherapy. Receptors originate from a human donor with HPV-associated anogenital cancer. The CDR3 runs from the conserved cysteine through the conserved F or W. The order of the fields is D gene, clone size, V gene, CDR3 length, J gene, CDR3 protein, CDR3 DNA. D genes are given only for firm matches. Size is omitted from some rows. Given values are once, few, many or a class for expanded clones.

>.|.|TRBV28|15|TRBJ1-2
CASRIGPNLNYGYTF
TGTGCCAGCAGGATCGGACCTAACCTTAACTATGGCTACACCTTC
>.|.|TRBV7-6|17|TRBJ2-5
CASSPRTTGHSQETQYF
TGTGCCAGCAGCCCTCGGACTACTGGACATAGTCAAGAGACCCAGTACTTC
>.|.|TRBV5-1|14|TRBJ2-5
CASSLEAREGAQYF
TGCGCCAGCAGCTTGGAGGCTAGAGAGGGGGCCCAGTACTTC
>.|.|TRBV25-1|15|TRBJ1-1
CASSDRTAANTEAFF
TGTGCCAGCAGTGATCGGACAGCCGCGAACACTGAAGCTTTCTTT
>TRBD1|once|TRBV7-2|15|TRBJ1-5
CASSLQGAGNQPQHF
TGTGCCAGCAGTCTACAGGGGGCAGGGAATCAGCCCCAGCATTTT
>.|.|TRBV7-2|15|TRBJ2-1
CASSSGQGGYNEQFF
TGTGCCAGCAGCTCTGGACAGGGAGGGTACAATGAGCAGTTCTTC
>TRBD2|few|TRBV19|13|TRBJ2-1
CASRGEGRDEQFF
TGTGCCAGTAGGGGAGAGGGGAGGGATGAGCAGTTCTTC
>TRBD1|.|TRBV5-1|16|TRBJ1-1
CASSLAQGAGNTEAFF
TGCGCCAGCAGCTTGGCACAGGGGGCCGGGAACACTGAAGCTTTCTTT
>.|.|TRBV7-2|15|TRBJ2-2
CASSPQGTVTGELFF
TGTGCCAGCAGCCCCCAGGGGACCGTCACCGGGGAGCTGTTTTTT
>TRBD2|.|TRBV19|15|TRBJ2-3
CATSGSGGATDTQYF
TGTGCCACCTCAGGAAGCGGGGGGGCCACAGATACGCAGTATTTT
>.|.|TRBV28|13|TRBJ1-2
CASSLSLGWGYTF
TGTGCCAGCAGTTTATCGTTGGGCTGGGGCTACACCTTC
>TRBD1|.|TRBV16|15|TRBJ2-7
CASSQSGTGFYEQYF
TGTGCCAGCAGCCAATCCGGGACAGGGTTCTACGAGCAGTACTTC
>TRBD2|once|TRBV5-1|15|TRBJ2-5
CASSPGTTEGETQYF
TGCGCCAGCAGCCCCGGGACTACCGAGGGAGAGACCCAGTACTTC
>.|.|TRBV11-2|14|TRBJ1-3
CASSGGYSGNTIYF
TGTGCCAGCAGCGGCGGTTACTCTGGAAACACCATATATTTT
>.|.|TRBV7-2|13|TRBJ2-7
CASSLGISYEQYF
TGTGCCAGCAGCTTAGGGATCTCCTACGAGCAGTACTTC
>.|.|TRBV9|15|TRBJ2-5
CASSVDGDTPRTQYF
TGTGCCAGCAGCGTAGATGGGGACACCCCAAGGACCCAGTACTTC
>.|few|TRBV11-2|15|TRBJ1-6
CASTRTENNNSPLHF
TGTGCCAGCACCCGGACAGAAAATAATAATTCACCCCTCCACTTT
>.|.|TRBV11-3|16|TRBJ1-1
CASSLVRAGVNTEAFF
TGTGCCAGCAGCTTAGTAAGGGCAGGCGTGAACACTGAAGCTTTCTTT
>.|once|TRBV14|15|TRBJ1-1
CASSPRTQGRTEAFF
TGTGCCAGCAGCCCACGGACGCAGGGAAGGACTGAAGCTTTCTTT
>TRBD1|.|TRBV6-6|15|TRBJ2-7
CASSYSDRSLYEQYF
TGTGCCAGCAGTTACTCGGACAGGAGTCTCTACGAGCAGTACTTC
>.|.|TRBV5-8|14|TRBJ2-2
CASSLAQNTGELFF
TGTGCCAGCAGCTTGGCCCAGAACACCGGGGAGCTGTTTTTT
>.|.|TRBV7-9|12|TRBJ1-2
CASSFGNYGYTF
TGTGCCAGCAGCTTTGGGAACTATGGCTACACCTTC
>.|.|TRBV29-1|13|TRBJ1-6
CSVEEGLGSPLHF
TGCAGCGTTGAAGAGGGCCTTGGTTCACCCCTCCACTTT
>.|.|TRBV30|13|TRBJ1-5
CAWSPGEEQPQHF
TGTGCCTGGAGTCCAGGGGAGGAACAGCCCCAGCATTTT
>TRBD1|.|TRBV14|16|TRBJ2-1
CASSQSTGLSYNEQFF
TGTGCCAGCAGCCAATCGACAGGGTTGTCCTACAATGAGCAGTTCTTC
>TRBD1|.|TRBV7-8|14|TRBJ2-7
CASSSYQGAGEQYF
TGTGCCAGCAGCTCCTACCAGGGGGCGGGGGAGCAGTACTTC
>.|once|TRBV6-5|13|TRBJ1-2
CASSMRRADGYTF
TGTGCCAGCAGTATGCGAAGGGCAGACGGCTACACCTTC
>TRBD1|once|TRBV10-3|16|TRBJ1-5
CAISGRGPALEQPQHF
TGTGCCATCAGTGGCAGGGGGCCTGCACTCGAGCAGCCCCAGCATTTT
>.|.|TRBV29-1|12|TRBJ2-7
CSVEWQGGEQYF
TGCAGCGTTGAGTGGCAGGGCGGCGAGCAGTACTTC
>.|.|TRBV6-1|13|TRBJ2-5
CASSAGTQETQYF
TGTGCCAGCAGTGCCGGGACCCAAGAGACCCAGTACTTC
>.|.|TRBV30|15|TRBJ1-2
CAWSVKGGDIGGYTF
TGTGCCTGGAGTGTAAAGGGGGGGGACATAGGAGGCTACACCTTC
>.|.|TRBV2|13|TRBJ2-3
CASSAGFTDTQYF
TGTGCCAGCAGTGCGGGGTTCACAGATACGCAGTATTTT
>TRBD2|.|TRBV5-1|15|TRBJ2-5
CASSTFREGGETQYF
TGCGCCAGCAGCACGTTCCGGGAGGGTGGTGAGACCCAGTACTTC